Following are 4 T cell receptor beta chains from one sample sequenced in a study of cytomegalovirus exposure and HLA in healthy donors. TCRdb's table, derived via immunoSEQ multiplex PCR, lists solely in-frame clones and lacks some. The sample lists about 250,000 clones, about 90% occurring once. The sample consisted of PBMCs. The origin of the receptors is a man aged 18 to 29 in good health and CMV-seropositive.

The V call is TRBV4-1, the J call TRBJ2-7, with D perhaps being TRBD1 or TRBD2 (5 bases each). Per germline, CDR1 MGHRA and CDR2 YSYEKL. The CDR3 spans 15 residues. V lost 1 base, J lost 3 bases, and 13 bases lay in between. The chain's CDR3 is CASSQGLRGGYEQYF. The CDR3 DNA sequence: TGCGCCAGCAGCCAAGGTCTTCGTGGGGGCTACGAGCAGTACTTC.

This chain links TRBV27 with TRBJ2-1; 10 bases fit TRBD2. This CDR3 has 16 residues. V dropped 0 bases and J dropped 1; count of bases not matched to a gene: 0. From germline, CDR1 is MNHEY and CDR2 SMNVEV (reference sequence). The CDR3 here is CASSLSSGRSYNEQFF. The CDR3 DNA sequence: TGTGCCAGCAGTTTATCTAGCGGGAGGTCCTACAATGAGCAGTTCTTC.

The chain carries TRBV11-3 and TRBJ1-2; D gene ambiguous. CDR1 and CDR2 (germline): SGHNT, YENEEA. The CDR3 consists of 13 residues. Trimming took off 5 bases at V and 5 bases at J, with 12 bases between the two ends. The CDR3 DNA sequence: TGTGCCAGCAGCCTACGGACGGAGTATGGCTACACCTTC. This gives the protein CASSLRTEYGYTF.

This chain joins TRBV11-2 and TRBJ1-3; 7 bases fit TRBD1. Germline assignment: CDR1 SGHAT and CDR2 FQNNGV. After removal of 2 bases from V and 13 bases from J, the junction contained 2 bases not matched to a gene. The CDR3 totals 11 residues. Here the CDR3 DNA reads TGTGCCAGCAGCTTATCAGGGGGAATATATTTT. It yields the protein CASSLSGGIYF.